One and the same sample provided the 22 T cell receptor beta chains below, sequenced in a study of T cell responses to AZD1222 COVID-19 vaccine. Clones were sequenced by immunoSEQ multiplex PCR, and TCRdb holds only the in-frame ones, with some missing. This table holds some 150,000 clones, 70% to 90% found once. The sequencing used peripheral blood, collected on day 0 of AZD1222 vaccination. Receptors were obtained from an adult in good health.

The rearrangement uses TRBV11-2 and TRBJ2-7, with 9 nucleotides matching TRBD1. The length of the CDR3 is 15 residues. V gave up 6 bases and J gave up 3 bases; unmatched junction bases: 9. Germline CDR1 SGHAT, CDR2 FQNNGV. The CDR3 DNA follows: TGTGCCAGCAGTCCCACCGGGACAGGGATCTACGAGCAGTACTTC. This encodes CASSPTGTGIYEQYF.

This clone has a single count. The chain couples TRBV6-5 to TRBJ2-7; no definite D call. Germline loops: CDR1 MNHEY, CDR2 SVGAGI. The CDR3 extends over 13 amino acids. V lost 7 bases, J lost 2 bases, and 12 bases lay in between. The CDR3 protein is CASNIRGAYEQYF. CDR3 nucleotide sequence: TGTGCCAGCAACATCCGTGGGGCCTACGAGCAGTACTTC.

This chain links TRBV29-1 with TRBJ2-1; 14 nucleotides align to TRBD2. This CDR3 is built from 15 residues. CDR1 is SQVTM and CDR2 is ANQGSEA in the germline V gene. Trimming removed 7 bases from V and 9 bases from J; junction bases left unmatched: 11. The chain's CDR3 is CSAQTGTSGRIEQFF. The CDR3 DNA is TGCAGCGCCCAGACAGGGACTAGCGGGAGAATTGAGCAGTTCTTC.

This clone was observed a few times. The rearrangement links TRBV21-1 to TRBJ1-4. TRBV21-1 is classified as a pseudogene. The CDR3 covers 16 residues. CDR3 sequence: CASSRPGGSTNEKLFF. Here the CDR3 DNA reads TGTGCCAGCAGTCGTCCGGGGGGTTCGACTAATGAAAAACTGTTTTTT.

CDR3 sequence (DNA): TGTGCCAGCAGAGTTGGTCTGGCGGGAGGGACGGATGAGCAGTTCTTC. Its protein product is CASRVGLAGGTDEQFF. The chain joins TRBV9 to TRBJ2-1; 9 nucleotides match TRBD2. This CDR3 contains 16 residues. Trimming cost V 5 bases and J 8 bases; bases outside gene matches: 14. Germline V gives CDR1 SGDLS, CDR2 YYNGEE.

The gene calls are TRBV27 and TRBJ1-2, with 10 bases matching TRBD1. After removal of 5 bases from V and 6 bases from J, the junction contained 9 bases not matched to a gene. The germline gives CDR1 MNHEY, CDR2 SMNVEV (reference sequence). CDR3 size: 15 residues. In nucleotides, the CDR3 is TGTGCCAGCAGTACCCCGGGACAGGGGCCCCATGGCTACACCTTC. Translated, it gives CASSTPGQGPHGYTF.

V and J are TRBV19 and TRBJ1-6; no clear D. Trimming removed 5 bases at V and 9 bases at J, with 17 bases between. The CDR3 has 15 residues. The germline V gene encodes CDR1 LNHDA and CDR2 SQIVND (reference sequence). CDR3 region: CASSFEALGGSPLHF. For the CDR3, the DNA is TGTGCCAGTAGTTTTGAGGCCCTCGGCGGTTCACCCCTCCACTTT.

This clone was observed a few times. The rearrangement joins TRBV12-3 or TRBV12-4 to TRBJ1-1; D is uncertain. Trimming removed 6 bases at V and 3 bases at J, with 11 bases between. The CDR3 contains 13 residues. CDR3 amino acids: CASSSEYDTEAFF. The CDR3 region has the DNA TGTGCCAGCAGCTCGGAGTACGACACTGAAGCTTTCTTT.

CDR3 in amino acids: CASSLATSDTGELFF. CDR3 in DNA: TGCGCCAGCAGCTTAGCCACCAGTGACACCGGGGAGCTGTTTTTT. V is TRBV5-1 and J is TRBJ2-2; D is unresolved. CDR3 length: 15 amino acids. Germline V gene lookup returns CDR1 SGHRS and CDR2 YFSETQ. V shed 2 bases and J shed 3 bases, with 11 bases lying between them.

This chain uses TRBV5-1 with TRBJ2-5; either TRBD1 or TRBD2 may fit D (6 bases each). The CDR3 consists of 15 residues. V was shortened by 5 bases and J by 4 bases, with 18 bases between the two germline ends. Germline CDR1 and CDR2: SGHRS and YFSETQ. The DNA for the CDR3 is TGCGCCAGCAGAGGGGGGTATAGGGTTGGAGAGACCCAGTACTTC. It translates to CASRGGYRVGETQYF.

The gene calls are TRBV7-8 and TRBJ2-1; D perhaps matches TRBD2 (6 bases). V was clipped by 7 bases and J by 0 bases, with 10 bases between them. The CDR3 sequence is 14 residues long. The V gene's germline CDR1 is SGHVS and CDR2 FQNEAQ. The CDR3 is CASIAGSSYNEQFF. The CDR3 region has the DNA TGTGCCAGCATCGCGGGGAGCTCCTACAATGAGCAGTTCTTC.

The chain combines TRBV3-1 (or the pseudogene TRBV3-2) with TRBJ2-7; D might be TRBD2 (5 bases). Trimming removed 2 bases at V and 6 bases at J, with 11 bases between. The CDR3 runs to 13 residues. Germline V gene sequence: CDR1 LGHDT, CDR2 YNNKEL (reference sequence). The CDR3 nucleotides read TGTGCCAGCAGCCAAAGAAACGAGGGCGAGCAGTACTTC. The encoded protein is CASSQRNEGEQYF.

This clone was seen once. The chain has TRBV12-3 or TRBV12-4 and TRBJ1-4; no firm D call. V lost 2 bases and J 5 bases, leaving 6 bases between the germline ends. The CDR3 runs to 13 residues. DNA of the CDR3: TGTGCCAGCAGTTTATTTCAAAATGAAAAACTGTTTTTT. This codes for CASSLFQNEKLFF.

This chain links TRBV6-1 with TRBJ2-5; 7 bases line up with TRBD2. The germline CDR1 and CDR2 sequences are MNHNS and SASEGT. The CDR3 is 13 amino acids. Trimming at V came to 2 bases and at J to 5 bases, leaving 2 bases not matched to a gene. The CDR3 bases are TGTGCCAGCAGTGAACAGGGAGGGGAGACCCAGTACTTC. This codes for CASSEQGGETQYF.

CDR3 nucleotides: TGTGCCAGCATGTGGACATCGCAGACGAACACTGAAGCTTTCTTT. This sequence encodes CASMWTSQTNTEAFF. The chain uses TRBV6-5 and TRBJ1-1; D possibly corresponds to TRBD1 (5 bases). The CDR3 spans 15 residues. The germline V and J ends were trimmed by 7 bases and 1 base, with 16 bases remaining between them. CDR1 is MNHEY, CDR2 SVGAGI, per germline.

The rearrangement uses TRBV4-2 and TRBJ1-2; D call uncertain. V shed 1 base and J shed 0 bases, with 15 bases lying between them. This CDR3 region has 17 residues. CDR1 and CDR2 from the germline V gene are LGHNA and YNFKEQ. The CDR3 reads CASSQGDLGAANYGYTF. In DNA, the CDR3 is TGTGCCAGCAGCCAAGGAGACCTGGGCGCGGCTAACTATGGCTACACCTTC.

The V and J genes are TRBV7-2 and TRBJ2-3; 7 bases agree with TRBD2. This CDR3 is built from 15 residues. The V gene end was trimmed by 7 bases and the J gene end by 2 bases; junction bases not matched to a gene: 9. CDR1 is SGHTA and CDR2 is FQGNSA in the germline V gene. The CDR3 loop is CASTSRTRFTDTQYF. Here the CDR3 DNA reads TGTGCCAGCACCTCCCGGACTAGATTCACAGATACGCAGTATTTT.

As for this clone: The sample contains more than one DNA sequence encoding this CDR3. The V and J genes are TRBV5-6 and TRBJ2-7, with D hard to call. CDR1 SGHDT and CDR2 YYEEEE come from the germline V gene. CDR3 length: 11 amino acids. Trimming stripped 4 bases from V and 3 bases from J, with 5 bases between. The CDR3, as DNA: TGTGCCAGCAGCCTATTCTACGAGCAGTACTTC. Its protein is CASSLFYEQYF.

This clone appeared a single time. J is TRBJ1-3 and V is TRBV4-1, with 9 nucleotides matching TRBD1. CDR3 length: 14 residues. V trimming: 4 bases; J trimming: 8 bases; junction bases outside the gene matches: 6. Germline CDR1 is MGHRA and CDR2 is YSYEKL. The CDR3 coding sequence is TGCGCCAGCAGCCCCGGGACAGGGAGTTACACCATATATTTT. Translated, it gives CASSPGTGSYTIYF.

In its sample, this clone was seen once. The chain is built from TRBV18 and TRBJ1-4; D is undetermined. V lost 0 bases and J lost 7, with 6 bases in between. The germline V gene encodes CDR1 KGHSH and CDR2 LQKENI. This CDR3 contains 13 residues. CDR3 sequence: CASSPPQSEKLFF. CDR3 nucleotide sequence: TGTGCCAGCTCACCACCGCAAAGTGAAAAACTGTTTTTT.

The V call is TRBV19, the J call TRBJ2-1, with TRBD1 as a possible D gene (7 bases). Germline V gives CDR1 LNHDA, CDR2 SQIVND (reference sequence). The CDR3 sequence is 15 residues long. Trimming cost V 8 bases and J 8 bases, with 22 bases left between them. The CDR3 loop reads CASSPGQGGSYEQFF. The CDR3 DNA is TGTGCCAGTTCTCCCGGGCAGGGGGGCTCCTATGAGCAGTTCTTC.

The genes are TRBV3-1 (or the pseudogene TRBV3-2) and TRBJ2-5; D could derive from TRBD1 or TRBD2 (5 bases each). Germline CDR1 and CDR2: LGHDT and YNNKEL (reference sequence). Trimming shortened V by 3 bases and J by 3 bases, and 8 bases separated the two germline ends. The CDR3 runs to 13 residues. The CDR3 loop reads CASSQRGEETQYF. CDR3 DNA: TGTGCCAGCAGCCAGAGGGGCGAAGAGACCCAGTACTTC.